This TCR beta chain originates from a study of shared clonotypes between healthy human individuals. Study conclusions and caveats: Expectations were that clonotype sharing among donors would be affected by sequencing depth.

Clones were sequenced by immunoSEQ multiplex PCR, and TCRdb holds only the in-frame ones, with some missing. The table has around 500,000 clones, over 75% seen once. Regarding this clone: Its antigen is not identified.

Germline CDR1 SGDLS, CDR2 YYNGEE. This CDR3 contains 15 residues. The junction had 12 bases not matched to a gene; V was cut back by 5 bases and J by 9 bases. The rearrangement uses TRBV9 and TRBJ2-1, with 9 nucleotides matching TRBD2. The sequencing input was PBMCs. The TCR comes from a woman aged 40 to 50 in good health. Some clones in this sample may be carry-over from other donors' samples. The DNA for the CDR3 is TGTGCCAGCAGTGTTTCCGGGACTAGCAGGGTTGAGCAGTTCTTC. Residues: CASSVSGTSRVEQFF.